Listed here is a single TCR beta chain. The antigen is unknown. The sample carries other DNA sequences with the same CDR3. The sample originates from a study of shared clonotypes between healthy human individuals. Study-wide findings and caveats: What naive subsets generally showed was a larger estimated richness than memory subsets showed. A handful of donors showed sharing of roughly 5% of naive CD4 clonotypes.

CD45RO-negative cells were positively selected for CCR7, leaving out terminally differentiated effector memory CD45RA+ cells. Recent acute infections and vaccinations were absent in the healthy HIV-negative adult donors. Using immunoSEQ multiplex PCR, the repertoire was profiled, and TCRdb retains in-frame clones only, with some absent. The sample carries about 2,200,000 clones, more than 85% recorded once. The CDR3 is 13 amino acids. Germline CDR1 SGHNT, CDR2 YYREEE (reference sequence). The V segment lost 4 bases and the J segment 4 bases; nucleotides outside the gene matches: 4. The TCR originated in a man between 18 and 35 years old in good health. Some clones in this sample may be carry-over from other donors' samples. The rearrangement joins TRBV5-4 to TRBJ1-2; TRBD1 agrees at 7 bases. The specimen was naive CD8+ T cells from PBMCs. The CDR3 DNA reads as TGTGCCAGCAGCCCGACAGGGCCCTATGGCTACACCTTC. This translates into CASSPTGPYGYTF.